These 21 T cell receptor beta chains were sequenced from one sample in a study of monozygotic twins with cystic fibrosis. Here immunoSEQ multiplex PCR was the method, and the copy in TCRdb shows in-frame clones only, minus some. The sample yields about 36,000 clones, 90% to 95% seen once. Sample: blood. The receptors were gathered from a boy aged 2-15 years with cystic fibrosis.

This chain joins TRBV5-1 and TRBJ1-6, with a weak D call TRBD1 (5 bases). The CDR3 has 15 residues. The germline CDR1 and CDR2 sequences are SGHRS and YFSETQ. The germline V and J ends were trimmed by 0 bases and 7 bases, with 11 bases remaining between them. CDR3 nucleotides: TGCGCCAGCAGCTTGGGGGGGTCAGGGAATTCACCCCTCCACTTT. This translates into CASSLGGSGNSPLHF.

The genes are TRBV7-2 and TRBJ2-5, with a possible D match to TRBD2 (6 bases). The V gene's germline CDR1 is SGHTA and CDR2 FQGNSA. V was trimmed by 0 bases and J by 10 bases, leaving 15 bases between them. The CDR3 is 14 residues long. CDR3 loop: CASSLAQGPGDQYF. The DNA of the CDR3 is TGTGCCAGCAGCTTAGCGCAAGGCCCGGGGGACCAGTACTTC.

A remark on this clone: Relative to the germline gene, one junction end is altered; a read error may explain this. This chain joins TRBV7-9 and TRBJ1-1; D may be TRBD1 (5 bases). Per the germline V gene, CDR1 is SEHNR and CDR2 is FQNEAQ (reference sequence). The CDR3 sequence is 12 residues long. The CDR3 is CASSRESAGPVF. The CDR3 nucleotides read TGTGCCAGCAGCAGAGAGTCCGCAGGGCCTGTCTTT.

The chain has TRBV7-9 and TRBJ1-5; possible D gene TRBD1, 5 bases. In germline, CDR1 is SEHNR, CDR2 FQNEAQ (reference sequence). V was pared by 5 bases and J by 5 bases, with 22 bases between. CDR3 length equals 17 residues. CDR3 bases: TGTGCCAGCAGCCCGAGTTCAGGGTTCTCGCACGATCAGCCCCAGCATTTT. Translated, it gives CASSPSSGFSHDQPQHF.

This chain connects TRBV7-2 to TRBJ2-5, with 9 bases that match TRBD2. Germline assignment: CDR1 SGHTA and CDR2 FQGNSA. The length of the CDR3 is 18 residues. V was clipped by 1 base and J by 1 base; unmatched bases: 10. The CDR3, as DNA: TGTGCCAGCAGCTTAGAACTTAGCGGGGGACTCTTCCAAGAGACCCAGTACTTC. Amino acids: CASSLELSGGLFQETQYF.

The V call is TRBV11-3, the J call TRBJ1-2; D unclear. V was trimmed by 5 bases and J by 6 bases, leaving 13 bases between them. This CDR3 has 13 amino acids. CDR1 and CDR2 from the germline V gene are SGHNT and YENEEA. CDR3 sequence (DNA): TGTGCCAGCAGCAATACAGAACTGAATGGCTACACCTTC. Translated, it gives CASSNTELNGYTF. Filled out from reference TRBV11-3 and TRBJ1-2, the complete variable domain reads EAGVVQSPRYKIIEKKQPVAFWCNPISGHNTLYWYLQNLGQGPELLIRYENEEAVDDSQLPKDRFSAERLKGVDSTLKIQPAELGDSAVYLCASSNTELNGYTFGSGTRLTVV.

V and J are TRBV4-1 and TRBJ1-4; no clear D gene. Trimming took off 0 bases at V and 5 bases at J, with 13 bases between the two ends. There are 16 residues in the CDR3. Germline V gene sequence: CDR1 MGHRA, CDR2 YSYEKL. DNA of the CDR3: TGCGCCAGCAGCCAAGAGGTAGGAGAAGGGAATGAAAAACTGTTTTTT. It is translated as CASSQEVGEGNEKLFF.

DNA for the CDR3: TGTGCCAGCAGTGAACAGGGGGCCGGATTCACTGAAGCTTTCTTT. Its translation: CASSEQGAGFTEAFF. The V and J genes are TRBV2 and TRBJ1-1, with 8 bases aligning to TRBD1. CDR3 length: 15 amino acids. The J segment lost 4 bases and the V segment lost 2 bases, leaving 6 bases of the junction unmatched. Germline CDR1 reads SNHLY; CDR2 reads FYNNEI.

The rearrangement links TRBV18 to TRBJ1-1, with D possibly matching TRBD1 (6 bases). The germline V and J ends were trimmed by 3 bases and 7 bases, with 24 bases remaining between them. CDR1 is KGHSH, CDR2 LQKENI, per germline. This CDR3 is built from 17 residues. CDR3 bases: TGTGCCAGCTCACCCCTTGAGCGGACAACAGGGACGGATGAAGCTTTCTTT. Protein sequence: CASSPLERTTGTDEAFF.

The rearrangement uses TRBV7-9 and TRBJ2-6, with 9 bases that match TRBD2. Germline-derived CDR1 and CDR2 are SEHNR and FQNEAQ (reference sequence). This CDR3 region has 17 residues. V was pared by 1 base and J by 2 bases, with 3 bases of the junction left unmatched. In DNA form, the CDR3 reads TGTGCCAGCAGCTTAGGAGCGGGGGGCGCTGGGGCCAACGTCCTGACTTTC. Residues: CASSLGAGGAGANVLTF.

The chain recombines TRBV5-1 with TRBJ2-5, with 10 nucleotides matching TRBD2. The CDR3 sequence is 17 residues long. Unmatched junction bases numbered 8, after V lost 0 bases and J lost 3 bases. Per germline, CDR1 SGHRS and CDR2 YFSETQ. The CDR3: CASSLVLAGGPEETQYF. CDR3 DNA sequence: TGCGCCAGCAGCTTGGTTTTAGCGGGGGGCCCGGAAGAGACCCAGTACTTC.

V gene TRBV29-1 combines with J gene TRBJ2-1; 10 positions match TRBD2. J was trimmed by 3 bases and V by 4 bases; bases with no gene match: 9. Germline V gives CDR1 SQVTM, CDR2 ANQGSEA. This CDR3 has 16 residues. The CDR3 loop is CSVVFSGGPGYNEQFF. For the CDR3, the DNA is TGCAGCGTTGTCTTTAGCGGGGGGCCCGGCTACAATGAGCAGTTCTTC.

V gene TRBV5-8 combines with J gene TRBJ2-1; D is unresolved. Germline CDR1 SGHTS, CDR2 YDEGEE. V was cut by 9 bases and J by 0 bases, with 16 bases left in between. This CDR3 contains 15 residues. CDR3: CATQKGESSYNEQFF. CDR3 sequence (DNA): TGTGCCACCCAGAAAGGCGAGAGCTCCTACAATGAGCAGTTCTTC.

The chain links TRBV7-2 to TRBJ1-1; D remains unclear. Deletions cut 6 bases from V and 6 bases from J, with 14 bases between. Germline loops: CDR1 SGHTA, CDR2 FQGNSA. The CDR3 totals 13 residues. Written as DNA, the CDR3 is TGTGCCAGCAGTCGGGGTTGGTCCGCTGAAGCTTTCTTT. Protein product: CASSRGWSAEAFF.

The J gene is TRBJ2-3, the V gene TRBV9; TRBD1 agrees at 10 bases. The CDR3 is made up of 16 amino acids. With 4 bases clipped from V and 6 bases from J, the junction kept 11 bases outside the gene matches. Germline-derived CDR1 and CDR2 are SGDLS and YYNGEE. Here the CDR3 reads CASSQHPDRGGDTQYF. The CDR3 DNA sequence: TGTGCCAGCAGCCAACACCCGGACAGGGGGGGGGATACGCAGTATTTT.

The rearrangement uses TRBV15 and TRBJ2-3; no clear D. The length of the CDR3 is 15 residues. Per germline, CDR1 LNHNV and CDR2 YYDKDF (reference sequence). Trimming cost V 0 bases and J 3 bases, with 10 bases left between them. The CDR3 DNA is TGTGCCACCAGCAGAGAGGGGTCAAAGACAGATACGCAGTATTTT. This gives the protein CATSREGSKTDTQYF.

V usage is TRBV2 and J usage is TRBJ2-7, with 8 bases identical to TRBD1. V dropped 6 bases and J dropped 3; count of bases not matched to a gene: 7. The CDR3 is 14 residues long. Germline CDR1 and CDR2: SNHLY and FYNNEI. This CDR3 reads CASRDTGGSYEQYF. Written as DNA, the CDR3 is TGTGCCAGCAGGGACACAGGGGGGAGCTACGAGCAGTACTTC.

The chain has TRBV6-5 and TRBJ1-5; D may be TRBD1 (5 bases). The ends were cut back, 6 bases at V and 2 bases at J, with 8 bases in the middle. Germline CDR1 is MNHEY and CDR2 is SVGAGI. The CDR3 sequence is 13 residues long. The CDR3 DNA is TGTGCCAGCAGCACGGGGGGCAATCAGCCCCAGCATTTT. Translating gives CASSTGGNQPQHF.

This chain connects TRBV25-1 to TRBJ1-2; D gene unclear. This CDR3 contains 13 residues. The germline V gene encodes CDR1 MGHDK and CDR2 SYGVNS. The V and J ends lost 4 bases and 3 bases respectively, with 9 bases between them. The CDR3: CASSVQPHYGYTF. For the CDR3, the DNA is TGTGCCAGCAGTGTCCAGCCCCACTATGGCTACACCTTC.

The V gene is TRBV2, the J gene TRBJ1-6; 8 positions agree with TRBD1. J gave up 3 bases and V 9 bases, and 13 bases lay outside the gene matches. CDR3 length equals 17 residues. CDR1 is SNHLY, CDR2 FYNNEI, per germline. The CDR3 here is CASSDRGRNYYNSPLHF. Here the CDR3 DNA reads TGTGCCAGTTCCGACAGGGGAAGAAACTACTATAATTCACCCCTCCACTTT.

The chain has TRBV9 and TRBJ2-3; D might be TRBD1 (6 bases). The V gene lost 0 bases and the J gene lost 6 bases, with 11 bases spanning the gap. Looked up from germline, CDR1 is SGDLS and CDR2 is YYNGEE. The CDR3 is 14 residues long. CDR3 nucleotide sequence: TGTGCCAGCAGCGTAGTTAGCCAGGGGGATACGCAGTATTTT. Translating it yields CASSVVSQGDTQYF.